In this sample, the clone carrying this T cell receptor beta chain turned up a few times. TCR sequencing used cDNA made by reverse transcription of extracted RNA. TCRdb's copy holds only in-frame clones and misses some; the assay was immunoSEQ multiplex PCR. The sample includes over 100,000 clones, about 46% of them seen just once. The germline V gene encodes CDR1 MNHEY and CDR2 SMNVEV (reference sequence). This CDR3 comprises 14 residues. J gave up 3 bases and V 8 bases, and 6 bases lay outside the gene matches. The data were obtained in a study of CD8+ T cells in alopecia areata. Study-wide context: A regimen of oral tofacitinib, 5 to 10 mg twice daily, was given to treated patients.

Peripheral blood and lesional scalp punch biopsies came from alopecia areata patients. The rearrangement joins TRBV27 to TRBJ2-3; 9 nucleotides match TRBD1. Material: CD8+ T cells sorted from blood, obtained at week 0. The TCR sequence derives from a human donor with alopecia areata. In DNA, the CDR3 is TGTGCCAGCGGGGGACAGGGTCTTACAGATACGCAGTATTTT. Encoded protein: CASGGQGLTDTQYF.